This is a list of T cell receptor beta chains from one sample in a study of cytomegalovirus exposure and HLA in healthy donors. TCRdb keeps only in-frame clones here, not all; method: immunoSEQ multiplex PCR. The sample consists of a few hundred thousand clones, about 88% of them appearing once. Material: PBMCs. These receptors came from a man aged 18 to 29 in good health and CMV-seropositive. Both conserved end residues are part of each CDR3. The D gene is left open where the match is weak. Only some rows state a clone size, as once, few, many or a class for expanded clones.

j_call	clone_size	v_call	d_call	cdr3_aa	cdr3_nt
TRBJ2-7	-	TRBV7-9	TRBD1	CASSPGRGQIDEQYF	TGTGCCAGCAGCCCCGGTAGGGGGCAAATCGACGAGCAGTACTTC
TRBJ2-7	-	TRBV15	-	CATSRGIKGEQYF	TGTGCCACCAGCAGAGGCATAAAGGGCGAGCAGTACTTC
TRBJ2-7	few	TRBV7-3	TRBD2	CASSSRGGGYEQYF	TGTGCCAGCAGCTCAAGGGGCGGGGGCTACGAGCAGTACTTC
TRBJ1-4	few	TRBV9	-	CASSVAATGFSEKLFF	TGTGCCAGCAGCGTAGCGGCTACAGGGTTCTCCGAAAAACTGTTTTTT
TRBJ2-1	-	TRBV11-1	TRBD2	CASDLAGYNEQFF	TGTGCCAGCGACCTAGCGGGCTACAATGAGCAGTTCTTC
TRBJ2-3	-	TRBV7-3	-	CASSLMGTRTDTQYF	TGTGCCAGCAGCTTAATGGGTACCCGCACAGATACGCAGTATTTT
TRBJ1-1	-	TRBV5-6	-	CASSGDTGGDTEAFF	TGTGCCAGCAGCGGGGACACCGGGGGGGACACTGAAGCTTTCTTT
TRBJ2-3	-	TRBV20-1	-	CSALTLHTQYF	TGCAGTGCCTTAACTCTGCATACGCAGTATTTT
TRBJ1-2	-	TRBV5-6	-	CASSFHQTYTF	TGTGCCAGCAGCTTCCACCAGACCTACACCTTC
TRBJ2-5	-	TRBV5-1	-	CASSLEGSGTQYF	TGCGCCAGCAGCTTGGAGGGCAGCGGGACCCAGTACTTC
TRBJ1-1	-	TRBV25-1	-	CASSEQGTNTEAFF	TGTGCCAGCAGTGAACAGGGGACGAACACTGAAGCTTTCTTT
TRBJ2-7	-	TRBV18	TRBD2	CASSSTSGSGYEQYF	TGTGCCAGCTCATCTACTAGCGGGAGTGGTTACGAGCAGTACTTC
TRBJ2-3	-	TRBV30	-	CACQPGSTDTQYF	TGTGCCTGCCAACCCGGGAGCACAGATACGCAGTATTTT
TRBJ2-3	-	TRBV19	-	CASRRDLSGTSTDTQYF	TGTGCCAGTAGGCGCGATCTCTCGGGTACTAGCACAGATACGCAGTATTTT
TRBJ2-2	-	TRBV2	TRBD2	CASTRTSGTGELFF	TGTGCCAGCACCAGGACTAGCGGGACCGGGGAGCTGTTTTTT
TRBJ1-1	-	TRBV10-3	-	CAISESWGTEAFF	TGTGCCATCAGTGAGTCATGGGGTACTGAAGCTTTCTTT
TRBJ2-7	-	TRBV19	-	CASSIDAVGDEQYF	TGTGCCAGTAGTATTGACGCTGTCGGGGACGAGCAGTACTTC
TRBJ1-1	once	TRBV4-2	-	CASSQDPQQNTEAFF	TGTGCCAGCAGCCAAGATCCACAGCAGAACACTGAAGCTTTCTTT
TRBJ2-1	-	TRBV5-5	TRBD1	CASDPSGQGRINEQFF	TGTGCCAGCGACCCCAGTGGACAGGGGAGGATCAATGAGCAGTTCTTC
TRBJ2-2	-	TRBV29-1	-	CSVRSGVPGELFF	TGCAGCGTCAGATCAGGGGTACCCGGGGAGCTGTTTTTT
TRBJ1-1	-	TRBV7-6	TRBD1	CASSFQQGDTEAFF	TGTGCCAGCAGCTTCCAACAGGGGGACACTGAAGCTTTCTTT
TRBJ1-5	-	TRBV19	-	CASRVQALGNQPQHF	TGTGCCAGTAGAGTACAGGCCTTGGGAAATCAGCCCCAGCATTTT
TRBJ2-1	once	TRBV4-1	-	CASSQGDAQFF	TGCGCCAGCAGCCAGGGGGACGCCCAGTTCTTC
TRBJ2-7	-	TRBV7-9	-	CASSRTVSSYEQYF	TGTGCCAGCAGCCGGACCGTGAGCTCCTACGAGCAGTACTTC
TRBJ2-7	-	TRBV9	-	CASSVNLGGEQYF	TGTGCCAGCAGCGTGAACTTGGGTGGTGAGCAGTACTTC
TRBJ2-1	once	TRBV9	-	CASSVAVGPYNEQFF	TGTGCCAGCAGCGTAGCCGTGGGCCCCTACAATGAGCAGTTCTTC
TRBJ2-1	few	TRBV4-2	-	CASSQGLAQGEQFF	TGTGCCAGCAGCCAAGGGCTGGCCCAGGGTGAGCAGTTCTTC
TRBJ1-2	-	TRBV6-1	-	CASSEGNYGYTF	TGTGCCAGCAGTGAGGGGAACTATGGCTACACCTTC
TRBJ2-2	-	TRBV27	-	CASSLDLYTGELFF	TGTGCCAGCAGTTTAGACCTATACACCGGGGAGCTGTTTTTT
TRBJ1-2	-	TRBV10-3	-	CAIRGLETNYGYTF	TGTGCCATCAGGGGCCTAGAGACTAACTATGGCTACACCTTC
TRBJ2-2	-	TRBV7-2	TRBD1	CASSWDRNTGELFF	TGTGCCAGCAGCTGGGACAGAAACACCGGGGAGCTGTTTTTT
TRBJ2-5	once	TRBV5-1	TRBD1	CASSAVPHQGAETQYF	TGCGCCAGCAGCGCCGTCCCGCATCAGGGGGCGGAGACCCAGTACTTC
TRBJ1-2	-	TRBV28	-	CASSVLGTHYGYTF	TGTGCCAGCAGTGTATTAGGAACTCACTATGGCTACACCTTC
TRBJ2-1	once	TRBV30	TRBD1	CAWSVQGSLYNEQFF	TGTGCCTGGAGTGTACAGGGGAGCCTCTACAATGAGCAGTTCTTC
TRBJ2-1	-	TRBV2	-	CASSSSSISEQFF	TGTGCCAGCAGCTCATCATCTATTTCGGAGCAGTTCTTC
TRBJ1-3	-	TRBV2	-	CASSDDNSGNTIYF	TGTGCCAGCAGTGACGACAACTCTGGAAACACCATATATTTT
TRBJ2-1	-	TRBV19	-	CASSISGRSYNEQFF	TGTGCCAGTAGTATCTCGGGCCGCTCCTACAATGAGCAGTTCTTC
TRBJ2-3	-	TRBV6-5	TRBD2	CASSYLGGSKDTQYF	TGTGCCAGCAGTTACCTCGGCGGGAGTAAAGATACGCAGTATTTT
TRBJ1-2	-	TRBV25-1	-	CASSETDYYGYTF	TGTGCCAGCAGTGAGACAGACTACTATGGCTACACCTTC
TRBJ1-2	-	TRBV2	TRBD1	CASTIGGRGYYGYTF	TGTGCCAGCACCATTGGGGGCAGGGGGTACTATGGCTACACCTTC
TRBJ1-1	few	TRBV28	TRBD1	CASSGDRGLRTEAFF	TGTGCCAGCAGTGGGGACAGGGGGCTGCGGACTGAAGCTTTCTTT
TRBJ2-5	few	TRBV5-1	-	CASKLTGPVGETQYF	TGCGCCAGCAAACTGACCGGGCCTGTCGGAGAGACCCAGTACTTC
TRBJ2-5	-	TRBV27	TRBD2	CASSLYSGRAQETQYF	TGTGCCAGCAGTTTGTATAGCGGGAGAGCTCAAGAGACCCAGTACTTC
TRBJ2-1	-	TRBV4-1	-	CASSQESGYLYNEQFF	TGCGCCAGCAGCCAAGAAAGCGGCTACCTATACAATGAGCAGTTCTTC
TRBJ1-1	-	TRBV5-6	TRBD1	CASSSGTVTTEAFF	TGTGCCAGCAGCTCCGGGACAGTTACCACTGAAGCTTTCTTT
TRBJ2-7	-	TRBV18	-	CASSPADWQREQYF	TGTGCCAGCTCACCGGCCGACTGGCAGAGAGAGCAGTACTTC
TRBJ2-5	once	TRBV5-4	TRBD2	CASSLDLLAGQETQYF	TGTGCCAGCTCCTTAGACTTACTAGCGGGCCAAGAGACCCAGTACTTC
TRBJ2-5	-	TRBV4-1	-	CASSQGQRPGETQYF	TGCGCCAGCAGCCAAGGACAGAGGCCCGGGGAGACCCAGTACTTC
TRBJ2-1	-	TRBV27	TRBD1	CASRNRGSYNEQFF	TGTGCCAGCAGAAACAGGGGCTCCTACAATGAGCAGTTCTTC
TRBJ2-1	once	TRBV2	TRBD2	CASSREGVAGGPGQFF	TGTGCCAGCAGTAGGGAAGGTGTAGCGGGAGGGCCTGGGCAGTTCTTC
TRBJ2-1	-	TRBV5-1	-	CASSLAQGLDNEQFF	TGCGCCAGCAGCTTGGCGCAGGGACTCGACAATGAGCAGTTCTTC
TRBJ2-1	-	TRBV7-9	-	CASSTLTLAYEQFF	TGTGCCAGCAGCACGCTCACCCTAGCGTATGAGCAGTTCTTC